This T cell receptor (beta chain) was sequenced for a study of shared clonotypes between healthy human individuals (dated by TCRdb to between 2020 and 2021). Regarding the research as a whole: Two women and three men aged 18 to 49 years were included in the cohort. Each donor's leukapheresis produced roughly between about 0.8 and 10 billion PBMCs. For each donor, CD4 naive and CD4 memory were each given three plates, CD8 naive was given two plates, and CD8 memory was given one plate. To increase sequencing depth and limit assay-specific biases, different laboratories used diverse techniques to prepare libraries and sequence TCR repertoires. To estimate repertoire size and how much clonotype sharing occurs between individuals, the study deeply sequenced the blood TCR repertoires of five or six healthy adults. What the research found in general, with its limitations: The small number of donors limited the genetic and exposure-history diversity represented. Sampling was restricted to blood, and TCR repertoires in tissues likely differ from the TCR repertoires found in blood. Compared with non-shared clonotypes, the clonotypes found in all four sorted-subset donors had higher generation probabilities. Rarefaction of sorted-subset datasets indicated incomplete sequencing despite the large sequencing depth. When a handful of donors were compared, the shared fraction of clonotypes was roughly 5% for naive CD4, over 3% for naive CD8, 2% to 2.5% for memory CD4, and 0.3% to 0.5% for memory CD8. Pairwise subsampling led to the expectation that sequencing depth would affect the degree of clonotype sharing among donors. Naive subsets generally had larger estimated clonotype richness than memory subsets did.

As concerns this clone: There is no known antigen for this receptor. No much larger clonotype is one base removed from it; base qualities were not supplied.

V loses 5 bases, J loses 6 bases, and the germline ends lie 10 bases apart. The CDR3 goes from the cysteine to the phenylalanine over 13 residues. Only the CDR3 region is kept as DNA, spanning 39 bases read in frame from base 1. Via the germline V gene (reference sequence), CDR1 is MNHEY and CDR2 SMNVEV. For the CD8 naive samples, CD45RO-negative cells were positively selected for CCR7, yielding a CD45RA+CCR7+ population from which TemRA cells were excluded. Donors were healthy HIV-negative adults with no recently reported acute infections or vaccinations. Only Caucasian adults living in Nashville, Tennessee, USA were represented among the donors. After blood collection by leukapheresis, PBMCs were isolated using Ficoll-Histopaque density gradient centrifugation and then cryopreserved in the vapor phase of liquid nitrogen. Analytical flow cytometry was used to check the purity and quantity of every magnetically sorted T cell population. From each sorted fraction, genomic DNA was isolated and quantified by UV absorbance on a Nanodrop 2000c.

TCR CDR3 regions were amplified from genomic DNA by multiplex PCR using the deep immunoSEQ assay. For each cell subset, the extracted genomic DNA was distributed evenly across all wells of several immunoSEQ 96-well plates, and each plate served as one replicate. For sorted subsets, 150 to 200 ng genomic DNA, equal to 30,000 to 35,000 T cell genomes, was loaded into each replicate PCR. Purified libraries were quantified with a Qubit 3.0 fluorometer, sized on a Bioanalyzer 2100, and re-quantified with the KAPA Library Quantification kit. Every immunoSEQ 96-well plate was sequenced on a dedicated single-read 150-cycle Illumina NextSeq 550 flow cell. The paper's data handling went like this. The immunoSEQ output contained only junctional sequences without quality scores, so filtering could not match that applied to full-length reads. To assign V/J genes and CDR3, sequences were annotated against IMGT germline references using PyIR, a Python wrapper for IgBLAST v1.9. Any read was removed if the V/J assignment was weak (E-value above 1e-6), the CDR3 was missing, or the read contained stop codons, out-of-frame junctions, or ambiguous translated residues. V3J clonotypes were defined as sequences sharing the same inferred V gene, J gene, and CDR3 amino acid sequence. The percentage overlap between two repertoires was calculated by dividing the number of shared unique clonotypes by the size of the smaller repertoire. RTK rarefaction, the Chao1 estimator, and Recon v2.1 estimates of unobserved clonotypes were used to assess repertoire richness. For all TCRbeta clonotypes obtained by the gDNA method from four donors, generation probabilities were computed with OLGA. TCRdb obtained this table from immuneACCESS and retained in-frame rearrangements with V and J assigned. These tables miss some clones; where compared with another copy, unresolved V genes account for less than half of the shortfall, and the remainder is unexplained. V and J calls and clone size are copied from that table; D and trimming were computed from the DNA. Here the sample has approximately 1.9 million clones; 93% occur a single time. Jointly, the top ten make up approximately 1.7% of the sample.

This chain joins TRBV27 to TRBJ2-2, with no D gene named confidently. The source is a man aged 18 to 35 in good health. Some clones in this sample may be carry-over from other donors' samples. The specimen sequenced was naive CD8+ T cells from PBMCs. What this sample's cell subset or site label stands for: CD45RA+CCR7+. Here is the DNA: TGTGCCAGCAGTCCCAGGAATGCCGGGGAGCTGTTTTTT. Translated, this is CASSPRNAGELFF.